The rows below give T cell receptor beta chains drawn from one sample of a study of blood T cell repertoires in COVID-19. Generated by immunoSEQ multiplex PCR, the TCRdb table keeps only in-frame clones and is missing some. Of around 140,000 clones in the sample, around nine tenths were seen once. The sequenced sample was peripheral blood. The receptors stem from a woman between 45 and 65 years old with active or convalescent COVID-19. The CDR3 runs from the conserved cysteine through the conserved F or W. Each record gives: D gene, V gene, J gene, clone size, CDR3 DNA, CDR3 protein. A D gene is named only where the DNA matches it firmly. Some rows mark clone size as missing; the rest say once, few, many or name a class of expanded clone.

TRBD2	TRBV11-3	TRBJ2-3	NA	TGTGCCAGCAGCTTAGGGGACTATGCCACAGATACGCAGTATTTT	CASSLGDYATDTQYF
NA	TRBV11-2	TRBJ1-2	NA	TGTGCCAGCAGCTTAGCAGGGTTCAGAGATGGCTACACCTTC	CASSLAGFRDGYTF
NA	TRBV11-2	TRBJ2-7	NA	TGTGCCAGCAGCTTAGGACCCCTGCAGGGTGAGCAGTACTTC	CASSLGPLQGEQYF
NA	TRBV27	TRBJ2-3	NA	TGTGCCACCCGGGAGTTCGACACAGATACGCAGTATTTT	CATREFDTDTQYF
TRBD1	TRBV7-9	TRBJ1-4	NA	TGTGCCAGCAGCTCCACCAGACAGGGGGCTAATGAAAAACTGTTTTTT	CASSSTRQGANEKLFF
NA	TRBV12-3/TRBV12-4	TRBJ1-1	NA	TGTGCCAGCAGTTTTGAGGGTAGGACTGAAGCTTTCTTT	CASSFEGRTEAFF
TRBD1	TRBV6-5	TRBJ2-5	NA	TGTGCCAGCAGCCGACAGGGCACTTCCCAAGAGACCCAGTACTTC	CASSRQGTSQETQYF
NA	TRBV11-3	TRBJ2-5	once	TGTGCCAGCAGCTTAGATCCGGGGGAAGAGACCCAGTACTTC	CASSLDPGEETQYF
NA	TRBV5-1	TRBJ1-4	NA	TGCGCCAGCAGCTTGGGACAGCTTCATGAAAAACTGTTTTTT	CASSLGQLHEKLFF
TRBD2	TRBV6-5	TRBJ2-1	NA	TGTGCCAGCGGGCGGGGGTCCTACAATGAGCAGTTCTTC	CASGRGSYNEQFF
TRBD2	TRBV7-2	TRBJ2-5	NA	TGTGCCAGCAGCTATAGCGGGGAGAACCAAGAGACCCAGTACTTC	CASSYSGENQETQYF
TRBD1	TRBV19	TRBJ2-7	NA	TGTGCCAGTAGTATCGGGACAGGGGTTTTCGAGCAGTACTTC	CASSIGTGVFEQYF
NA	TRBV19	TRBJ2-3	NA	TGTGCCAGTAGTATAGTCCTAGCGCCTCACACAGATACGCAGTATTTT	CASSIVLAPHTDTQYF
NA	TRBV7-2	TRBJ1-3	NA	TGTGCCAGCAGCTTATACGGCTCTGGAAACACCATATATTTT	CASSLYGSGNTIYF
TRBD1	TRBV6-5	TRBJ2-1	once	TGTGCCAGCGGACGGACAGGGGGCGGTGAGCAGTTCTTC	CASGRTGGGEQFF
TRBD2	TRBV7-3	TRBJ2-5	NA	TGTGCCAGCAGCTCTAGCGGGGGCTCACTTGAGACCCAGTACTTC	CASSSSGGSLETQYF
TRBD1	TRBV30	TRBJ1-5	NA	TGTGCCTGGAGCTCCAGGGGGTTGAGCAATCAGCCCCAGCATTTT	CAWSSRGLSNQPQHF
NA	TRBV5-4	TRBJ2-1	NA	TGTGCCATCCCCGTCGTAGTACAGGGAAACAATGAGCAGTTCTTC	CAIPVVVQGNNEQFF
NA	TRBV5-4	TRBJ1-3	once	TGTGCCAGCAGCGCAAGGGGGGGAAGCTCTGGAAACACCATATATTTT	CASSARGGSSGNTIYF
TRBD1	TRBV25-1	TRBJ1-2	NA	TGTGCCAGCTCCGGGACAGATTTTAACTATGGCTACACCTTC	CASSGTDFNYGYTF
NA	TRBV4-3	TRBJ1-6	NA	TGCGCCAGCAGCCAACACAGGGTTTATAATTCACCCCTCCACTTT	CASSQHRVYNSPLHF
NA	TRBV15	TRBJ2-7	NA	TGTGCCACCAGCAGACGTCCGGACAGCTACGAGCAGTACTTC	CATSRRPDSYEQYF
TRBD1	TRBV11-2	TRBJ1-6	NA	TGTGCCAGCAGCCCCCGGACAGGGACGAATTCACCCCTCCACTTT	CASSPRTGTNSPLHF
NA	TRBV11-2	TRBJ1-3	NA	TGTGCCAGCAGCTTAGTTTGGCCCGTACCTGGAAACACCATATATTTT	CASSLVWPVPGNTIYF
NA	TRBV4-2	TRBJ1-2	NA	TGTGCCAGCAGTACCGGGAGTCTTACTGCTGGCGGCTACACCTTC	CASSTGSLTAGGYTF
NA	TRBV12-3/TRBV12-4	TRBJ1-2	NA	TGTGCCAGCAGTCCGAGTCCCTACTATGGCTACACCTTC	CASSPSPYYGYTF
TRBD2	TRBV30	TRBJ2-7	once	TGTGCCTGGAGTGCGGGGGGGGGAGAGCAGTACTTC	CAWSAGGGEQYF
NA	TRBV7-2	TRBJ1-1	NA	TGTGCCAGCAGCTTAGACAGGAACCTAAACACTGAAGCTTTCTTT	CASSLDRNLNTEAFF
TRBD1	TRBV30	TRBJ1-5	NA	TGTGCCTGGAGTGCCCCCGAGGGGGCGAACCAGCCCCAGCATTTT	CAWSAPEGANQPQHF
TRBD1	TRBV10-3	TRBJ2-7	NA	TGTGCCATCAGTCTGGACAGGCTAGCCGGCGAGCAGTACTTC	CAISLDRLAGEQYF
NA	TRBV10-1	TRBJ1-1	NA	TGCGCCAGCAGGGGGGGTTCCCCTAACATGAACACTGAAGCTTTCTTT	CASRGGSPNMNTEAFF
TRBD1	TRBV6-6	TRBJ1-1	NA	TGTGCCAGCAGTCGCCGGACAGGGGGGGTTTATTCCACTGAAGCTTTCTTT	CASSRRTGGVYSTEAFF
NA	TRBV11-2	TRBJ2-1	NA	TGTGCCAGCAGCGTCCAGGGGTACCGCAATTTCAATGAGCAGTTCTTC	CASSVQGYRNFNEQFF
NA	TRBV30	TRBJ1-1	NA	TGTGCCTGGAGTTTAAACACTGAAGCTTTCTTT	CAWSLNTEAFF
TRBD2	TRBV11-2	TRBJ2-5	NA	TGTGCCAGCAGCTCTCTAGCGGGCATATCGCTTCAAGAGACCCAGTACTTC	CASSSLAGISLQETQYF
NA	TRBV25-1	TRBJ2-5	NA	TGTGCCAGCAGTGGGGCCTTTACCCAGTACTTC	CASSGAFTQYF
TRBD2	TRBV7-2	TRBJ2-3	NA	TGTGCCAGCAGCCCCGCGCCACTAGCGGGAAAAGGAGGCACGCAGTATTTT	CASSPAPLAGKGGTQYF
NA	TRBV6-5	TRBJ1-2	NA	TGTGCCAGCGCAGCAGGGAAGGGCTATGGCTACACCTTC	CASAAGKGYGYTF
TRBD1	TRBV7-9	TRBJ1-2	NA	TGTGCCAGCAGCCCGGACAGGGCGCACGGCTACACCTTC	CASSPDRAHGYTF
TRBD2	TRBV7-2	TRBJ2-7	NA	TGTGCCAGCAGCTTAGCTAGCGGGAGCTCCTACGAGCAGTACTTC	CASSLASGSSYEQYF
NA	TRBV28	TRBJ1-3	NA	TGTGCCAGCAGTTCCGCGAGAGGCTCTGGAAACACCATATATTTT	CASSSARGSGNTIYF
NA	TRBV12-3/TRBV12-4	TRBJ1-2	NA	TGTGCCAGCAGTTCGGGGGGGCTGGGAAGCTACACCTTC	CASSSGGLGSYTF
NA	TRBV5-1	TRBJ2-1	NA	TGCGCCAGCAGCTTGGACCCCAGGGGTGAGCAGTTCTTC	CASSLDPRGEQFF
NA	TRBV5-5	TRBJ1-5	NA	TGTGCCAGCAGCATGGGGGGGAGGAATCAGCCCCAGCATTTT	CASSMGGRNQPQHF
TRBD1	TRBV7-9	TRBJ2-6	NA	TGTGCCAGCAGCCTGACAGGGGGTAAAACCTCTGGGGCCAACGTCCTGACTTTC	CASSLTGGKTSGANVLTF
NA	TRBV18	TRBJ1-1	NA	TGTGCCAGCTCACCGGGGCAGCAATCCTCGGAAGCTTTCTTT	CASSPGQQSSEAFF
NA	TRBV4-1	TRBJ1-5	NA	TGCGCCAGCAGCCAAGAGGGGGGAGGGCCCCAGCATTTT	CASSQEGGGPQHF
NA	TRBV11-2	TRBJ2-5	NA	TGTGCCAGCAGCTTCGGTCCCGGGGGTGAGACCCAGTACTTC	CASSFGPGGETQYF
TRBD1	TRBV28	TRBJ1-3	NA	TGTGCCAGCAGTTTACGACAGGGGGGCACGGGAAACACCATATATTTT	CASSLRQGGTGNTIYF
NA	TRBV5-4	TRBJ2-5	NA	TGTGCCAGCAGCTCGCAGGGGATCCTTCAAGAGACCCAGTACTTC	CASSSQGILQETQYF
TRBD1	TRBV6-6	TRBJ2-7	once	TGTGCCAGCAGTTACGGGGACAGCGAATACTACGAGCAGTACTTC	CASSYGDSEYYEQYF
TRBD1	TRBV2	TRBJ1-1	NA	TGTGCCAGCGACCGGGACAGGGAGAAAGCTTTCTTT	CASDRDREKAFF
TRBD1	TRBV5-1	TRBJ2-3	NA	TGCGCCAGCAGTCCGAACGCACAGGGGGCAGATACGCAGTATTTT	CASSPNAQGADTQYF
NA	TRBV4-1	TRBJ1-2	NA	TGCGCCAGCAGCCAGGGTCCCGGGACACGGTTTTTGGACTATGGCTACACCTTC	CASSQGPGTRFLDYGYTF
NA	TRBV7-2	TRBJ2-1	few	TGTGCCAGCAGCTTGCACCGCGAAGCGCCAGAGCAGTTCTTC	CASSLHREAPEQFF
NA	TRBV6-2/TRBV6-3	TRBJ1-1	once	TGTGCCAGCAGTCGAGTAGTTACTTCGACAGGCTCGGAAGCTTTCTTT	CASSRVVTSTGSEAFF
TRBD2	TRBV3-1/TRBV3-2	TRBJ2-3	NA	TGTGCCAGCAGCCAAGCCGGGACTAGCGGAGGTAACACAGATACGCAGTATTTT	CASSQAGTSGGNTDTQYF
NA	TRBV18	TRBJ1-1	NA	TGTGCCAGCTCTTCTACAGCGAACACTGAAGCTTTCTTT	CASSSTANTEAFF
TRBD1	TRBV2	TRBJ1-5	once	TGTGCCAGCAGTGTAACAGGGGGGAGGCCCCAGCATTTT	CASSVTGGRPQHF
NA	TRBV18	TRBJ2-2	NA	TGTGCCAGCTCACGAGAAATCAGGGAGCTGTTTTTT	CASSREIRELFF